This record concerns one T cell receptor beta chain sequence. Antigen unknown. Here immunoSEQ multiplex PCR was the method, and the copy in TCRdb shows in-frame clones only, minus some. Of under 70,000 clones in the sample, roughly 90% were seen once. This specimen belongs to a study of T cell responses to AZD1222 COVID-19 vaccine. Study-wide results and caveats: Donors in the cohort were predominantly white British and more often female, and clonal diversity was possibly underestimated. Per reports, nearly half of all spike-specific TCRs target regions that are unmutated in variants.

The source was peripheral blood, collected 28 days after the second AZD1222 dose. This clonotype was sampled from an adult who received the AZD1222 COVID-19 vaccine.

CDR3 sequence: CASSSPARGFTEAFF. The CDR3 nucleotides read TGTGCCAGCAGCTCCCCAGCGAGGGGCTTCACTGAAGCTTTCTTT. The chain is built from TRBV7-8 and TRBJ1-1; D possibly corresponds to TRBD1 (5 bases). There are 15 residues in the CDR3. Germline CDR1 SGHVS, CDR2 FQNEAQ. V was shortened by 4 bases and J by 4 bases, with 16 bases between the two germline ends.